The text below deals with one T cell receptor beta chain. Its antigen remains unidentified. This PCR relied on a set of 60 Vbeta primers and 13 Jbeta primers. Clones were sequenced by immunoSEQ multiplex PCR, and TCRdb holds only the in-frame ones, with some missing. This sample has roughly 100,000 clones, with around 83% found just once. This sample is drawn from a study of cytomegalovirus exposure and HLA in healthy donors. Study-wide context: Sequencing of about 179 million T cells in an earlier analysis found some 100 million unique TCR beta sequences.

The study, taken as a whole, reports: When a later analysis was performed, an Asian-associated ancestry cluster reportedly had fewer N-insertions than the roughly 700-donor mean. TCR beta sequences reportedly predicted most subjects' HLA-A and HLA-B alleles accurately. The study put roughly 160 TCR beta chains on its list as cytomegalovirus-associated.

V shed 6 bases and J 7 bases; nucleotides not matched to a gene: 14. Germline V gene lookup returns CDR1 SGHVS and CDR2 FQNEAQ. The CDR3 has 16 residues. This rearrangement joins TRBV7-8 to TRBJ2-2; 7 nucleotides match TRBD2. This sequence originates from a man in his thirties or forties in good health and CMV-seronegative. Sequencing input: PBMCs. DNA of the CDR3: TGTGCCAGCAGTTTCAATAGTGGAGGGGAGGGCGGGGAGCTGTTTTTT. It codes for CASSFNSGGEGGELFF.